This TCR beta chain was sequenced for a study of a mutant IDH1 vaccine in newly diagnosed glioma. Study in general: Week 35 was safety follow-up visit V12; week 47 was end-of-study visit V13.

Time point specified: week 35, safety follow-up. The content of each vaccine dose was 300 ug of mutant IDH1 20-mer peptide, and topical imiquimod accompanied it. Clones were read by immunoSEQ multiplex PCR, and TCRdb kept only the in-frame ones, dropping some. This table has about 64,000 clones, roughly 68% appearing once. CDR3 size: 16 residues. After removal of 7 bases from V and 10 bases from J, the junction contained 23 bases not matched to a gene. The germline CDR1 and CDR2 sequences are GTSNPN and SVGIG (reference sequence). The sample holds a few counts of this clone. Its antigen is unidentified.

The V call is TRBV30, the J call TRBJ1-1; 8 bases align to TRBD1. The sample consisted of PBMCs, taken from a glioma patient whose treatment included an IDH1 peptide vaccine. This clonotype was sampled from a man aged 50 to 60 with glioma. This CDR3 is CALTPTGEVWSLRAFF. The CDR3 region has the DNA TGTGCCTTGACACCGACAGGGGAGGTTTGGAGTTTAAGAGCTTTCTTT.